The next 14 T cell receptor beta chains were all read from a single sample in a study of CD8 T cells in seronegative destructive rheumatoid arthritis. TCRdb's copy holds only in-frame clones and misses some; the assay was immunoSEQ multiplex PCR. The sample includes 13,000 or so clones, roughly 80% of them seen just once. Source material: CD8+ T cells from blood. These receptors were obtained from a woman aged 30 to 49 with seronegative destructive rheumatoid arthritis.

Only one count was recorded for this clone. The V call is TRBV25-1, the J call TRBJ1-1; D might be TRBD1 (5 bases). The CDR3 length is 11 residues. Trimming pared 11 bases from V and 11 bases from J, leaving 18 bases between. The germline CDR1 and CDR2 sequences are MGHDK and SYGVNS. Here the CDR3 reads CAARGGGGAFF. CDR3 sequence (DNA): TGTGCCGCACGGGGCGGCGGAGGGGCTTTCTTT.

This sequence joins TRBV4-1 and TRBJ2-1; 8 bases align to TRBD2. The CDR3 runs to 17 residues. Germline V gene lookup returns CDR1 MGHRA and CDR2 YSYEKL. V lost 4 bases to trimming and J lost 0 bases; unmatched junction nucleotides: 8. CDR3 DNA sequence: TGCGCCAGCAGCCCCCGGGTAGCGGGGAGCTCCTACAATGAGCAGTTCTTC. Residues: CASSPRVAGSSYNEQFF.

This clone was detected once. The gene calls are TRBV6-1 and TRBJ2-3; 10 bases fit TRBD1. The CDR3 is made up of 15 amino acids. The J segment lost 5 bases and the V segment lost 1 base, leaving 3 bases of the junction unmatched. Germline V CDR1 and CDR2: MNHNS, SASEGT. The CDR3 nucleotides read TGTGCCAGCAGTGAAGTCGGACAGGGGGGAGATACGCAGTATTTT. It translates to CASSEVGQGGDTQYF.

As to this clone: Other DNA variants within this sample encode the same CDR3. The rearrangement joins TRBV29-1 to TRBJ2-7; weak D call: TRBD1 (7 bases). V lost 3 bases to trimming and J lost 2 bases, with 11 bases between them. Germline CDR1 and CDR2: SQVTM and ANQGSEA. The CDR3 runs to 13 residues. The DNA for the CDR3 is TGCAGCGTTGACCCAGGGGGGACCTACGAGCAGTACTTC. It yields the protein CSVDPGGTYEQYF.

The chain employs TRBV6-6 and TRBJ2-7; D is perhaps TRBD2 (5 bases). CDR3 length: 13 residues. Germline-derived CDR1 and CDR2 are MNHNY and SVGAGI (reference sequence). Trimming pared 7 bases from V and 3 bases from J, leaving 13 bases between. The CDR3 region has the DNA TGTGCCAGCACATGGGGAGTTAGCTACGAGCAGTACGTC. Amino acid sequence: CASTWGVSYEQYV.

The chain has TRBV27 and TRBJ2-7; 9 bases match TRBD1. V was pared by 3 bases and J by 4 bases, with 7 bases of the junction left unmatched. Germline CDR1 is MNHEY and CDR2 is SMNVEV (reference sequence). The CDR3 extends over 15 amino acids. The CDR3 loop reads CASSFGTGGVYEQYF. The CDR3 DNA reads as TGTGCCAGCAGTTTCGGCACAGGGGGCGTTTACGAGCAGTACTTC.

The chain uses TRBV7-8 and TRBJ2-3; D unclear. From germline, CDR1 is SGHVS and CDR2 FQNEAQ. The CDR3 covers 14 residues. V shed 6 bases and J shed 3 bases, with 13 bases lying between them. The CDR3 DNA reads as TGTGCCAGCAGTCCCCGAGCCGGGACAGATACGCAGTATTTT. Translation gives CASSPRAGTDTQYF. Supplemented by reference TRBV7-8 and TRBJ2-3, the full variable domain reads GAGVSQSPRYKVAKRGQDVALRCDPISGHVSLFWYQQALGQGPEFLTYFQNEAQLDKSGLPSDRFFAERPEGSVSTLKIQRTQQEDSAVYLCASSPRAGTDTQYFGPGTRLTVL.

The chain uses TRBV11-1 and TRBJ2-1; a possible D gene is TRBD2 (5 bases). This CDR3 is built from 16 residues. The germline V gene has CDR1 SGHAT and CDR2 FQDESV (reference sequence). V shed 7 bases and J shed 0 bases, with 16 bases lying between them. CDR3 sequence reads: CASTPRRGSSYNEQFF. The CDR3 region has the DNA TGTGCCAGCACCCCGAGGAGAGGGAGCTCCTACAATGAGCAGTTCTTC.

The rearrangement joins TRBV7-3 to TRBJ2-1, with 12 bases identical to TRBD2. There are 15 residues in the CDR3. V was pared by 5 bases and J by 3 bases, with 2 bases of the junction left unmatched. Germline CDR1 and CDR2: SGHTA and FQGTGA. DNA of the CDR3: TGTGCCAGCAGCCTAGCGGGGGGGGACTACAATGAGCAGTTCTTC. It yields the protein CASSLAGGDYNEQFF.

This rearrangement joins TRBV27 to TRBJ2-1; 10 bases are shared with TRBD2. V was pared by 6 bases and J by 1 base, with 9 bases of the junction left unmatched. Germline loops: CDR1 MNHEY, CDR2 SMNVEV (reference sequence). This CDR3 region has 17 residues. The CDR3 DNA reads TGTGCCAGCAGATACGCTAGCGGGGGCCCTTCCTACAATGAGCAGTTCTTC. Protein sequence: CASRYASGGPSYNEQFF.

The chain is built from TRBV7-9 and TRBJ1-4; perhaps TRBD1 as D (5 bases). CDR3 length: 15 residues. The germline V gene has CDR1 SEHNR and CDR2 FQNEAQ (reference sequence). Trimming took 5 bases from V and 0 from J, leaving 10 bases between them. CDR3 residues: CASSRRTTTNEKLFF. CDR3 bases: TGTGCCAGCAGCCGTAGGACAACAACTAATGAAAAACTGTTTTTT.

The genes are TRBV4-1 and TRBJ2-5, with D possibly matching TRBD2 (5 bases). The CDR3 contains 15 residues. Deletions cut 0 bases from V and 1 base from J, with 9 bases between. CDR1 is MGHRA and CDR2 is YSYEKL in the germline V gene. CDR3 residues: CASSQDPGSQETQYF. In DNA, the CDR3 is TGCGCCAGCAGCCAAGACCCGGGGTCCCAAGAGACCCAGTACTTC.

This chain connects TRBV6-1 to TRBJ1-2, with 9 bases identical to TRBD1. V lost 6 bases and J lost 4; bases outside the gene matches: 9. From germline, CDR1 is MNHNS and CDR2 SASEGT. This CDR3 region has 15 residues. CDR3 sequence: CASRAGTGPLYGYTF. The CDR3 DNA reads TGTGCCAGCAGAGCCGGGACAGGGCCCCTCTATGGCTACACCTTC.

V gene TRBV27 combines with J gene TRBJ1-1, with a weak D call TRBD1 (5 bases). CDR1 and CDR2 (germline): MNHEY, SMNVEV (reference sequence). V was cut by 3 bases and J by 4 bases, with 12 bases left in between. This CDR3 region has 14 residues. The CDR3 region has the DNA TGTGCCAGCAGTTTGCAGCTAAGGGGCACTGAAGCTTTCTTT. Translation: CASSLQLRGTEAFF.